One sample yielded the 13 T cell receptor beta chains listed below, sequenced in a study of shared clonotypes between healthy human individuals. The assay was immunoSEQ multiplex PCR, and TCRdb's table has in-frame clones only and misses some. This table holds about 2.2 million clones, over 85% found once. Naive CD8 cells lacked CD45RO, underwent positive selection for CCR7 and left out terminally differentiated effector memory CD45RA+ cells. The source material was naive CD8+ T cells from PBMCs. These receptors all come from a man aged 18 to 29 in good health. Some clones in this sample may be carry-over from other donors' samples.

V gene TRBV5-1 combines with J gene TRBJ2-7, with a tentative D call TRBD1 (6 bases). From germline, CDR1 is SGHRS and CDR2 YFSETQ. The CDR3 extends over 14 amino acids. Deletions cut 4 bases from V and 1 base from J, with 12 bases between. CDR3 bases: TGCGCCAGCAGCGACCTGGACAGTTCCTACGAGCAGTACTTC. Translated: CASSDLDSSYEQYF. The whole variable domain, remainder taken from reference TRBV5-1 and TRBJ2-7, is KAGVTQTPRYLIKTRGQQVTLSCSPISGHRSVSWYQQTPGQGLQFLFEYFSETQRNKGNFPGRFSGRQFSNSRSEMNVSTLELGDSALYLCASSDLDSSYEQYFGPGTRLTVT.

The rearrangement uses TRBV5-6 and TRBJ1-3; D is ambiguous. The V and J ends lost 4 bases and 0 bases respectively, with 17 bases between them. CDR1 is SGHDT and CDR2 is YYEEEE in the germline V gene. The CDR3 extends over 17 amino acids. CDR3 protein: CASSRVRDILSGNTIYF. DNA of the CDR3: TGTGCCAGCAGCCGCGTAAGGGATATTCTCTCTGGAAACACCATATATTTT.

This clone appeared once. The chain uses TRBV5-1 and TRBJ2-1; D is perhaps TRBD2 (5 bases). Trimming cost V 5 bases and J 1 base, with 16 bases left between them. The germline CDR1 and CDR2 sequences are SGHRS and YFSETQ. The CDR3 is 16 amino acids. The CDR3 DNA is TGCGCCAGCAGAGGTGGGGAGAGGTTTTCCTACAATGAGCAGTTCTTC. Residues: CASRGGERFSYNEQFF. Full variable domain (missing parts from reference TRBV5-1 and TRBJ2-1): KAGVTQTPRYLIKTRGQQVTLSCSPISGHRSVSWYQQTPGQGLQFLFEYFSETQRNKGNFPGRFSGRQFSNSRSEMNVSTLELGDSALYLCASRGGERFSYNEQFFGPGTRLTVL.

The chain has TRBV5-4 and TRBJ2-3, with a tentative D call TRBD1 (6 bases). The CDR3 contains 11 residues. Trimming cost V 4 bases and J 9 bases, with 9 bases left between them. Germline lookup yields CDR1 SGHNT and CDR2 YYREEE (reference sequence). The CDR3 loop is CASSQGTTQYF. CDR3 sequence (DNA): TGTGCCAGCAGCCAGGGGACGACGCAGTATTTT. The entire variable domain, with the rest obtained from reference TRBV5-4 and TRBJ2-3, is as follows: ETGVTQSPTHLIKTRGQQVTLRCSSQSGHNTVSWYQQALGQGPQFIFQYYREEENGRGNFPPRFSGLQFPNYSSELNVNALELDDSALYLCASSQGTTQYFGPGTRLTVL.

In regard to this clone: Additional DNA sequences in this sample encode the identical CDR3. V is TRBV28 and J is TRBJ1-1, with D tentatively TRBD1 (5 bases). The V end was cut by 3 bases, the J end by 5 bases, with 13 bases between. CDR1 and CDR2 from the germline V gene are MDHEN and SYDVKM. The CDR3 has 14 amino acids. The CDR3 DNA sequence: TGTGCCAGCAGTTTTATTGGGGGAGGAACTGAAGCTTTCTTT. Translating gives CASSFIGGGTEAFF. The whole variable domain, filled in from reference TRBV28 and TRBJ1-1, reads DVKVTQSSRYLVKRTGEKVFLECVQDMDHENMFWYRQDPGLGLRLIYFSYDVKMKEKGDIPEGYSVSREKKERFSLILESASTNQTSMYLCASSFIGGGTEAFFGQGTRLTVV.

The gene calls are TRBV27 and TRBJ2-3, with no clear D. Germline CDR1 is MNHEY and CDR2 is SMNVEV (reference sequence). The CDR3 covers 11 residues. With 8 bases removed from V and 0 bases from J, the gap between germline ends came to 3 bases. CDR3 protein: CASLSTDTQYF. DNA of the CDR3: TGTGCCAGCCTGAGCACAGATACGCAGTATTTT.

V is TRBV29-1 and J is TRBJ1-4; the D gene is possibly TRBD1 (5 bases). Looked up from germline, CDR1 is SQVTM and CDR2 is ANQGSEA. Trimming pared 6 bases from V and 0 bases from J, leaving 17 bases between. This CDR3 is 16 amino acids long. The CDR3 here is CSVEGRGKATNEKLFF. The CDR3 DNA sequence: TGCAGCGTAGAGGGACGGGGGAAAGCAACTAATGAAAAACTGTTTTTT.

This clone showed up just once. V and J are TRBV2 and TRBJ2-7; possibly TRBD2 for D (5 bases). Germline-derived CDR1 and CDR2 are SNHLY and FYNNEI. V was shortened by 7 bases and J by 5 bases, with 15 bases between the two germline ends. This CDR3 comprises 13 residues. The CDR3 bases are TGTGCCAGCACGGGGAGTTTCGCCCACGAGCAGTACTTC. Protein: CASTGSFAHEQYF.

The chain employs TRBV20-1 and TRBJ2-1; unclear D gene. Trimming left V 5 bases short and J 8 bases short, with 7 bases between. CDR3 length: 10 amino acids. The germline V gene has CDR1 DFQATT and CDR2 SNEGSKA (reference sequence). CDR3 amino acids: CSARWYEQFF. The DNA for the CDR3 is TGCAGTGCTCGTTGGTATGAGCAGTTCTTC.

The chain carries TRBV13 and TRBJ1-1; 8 bases are shared with TRBD1. This CDR3 comprises 13 residues. J was trimmed by 4 bases and V by 8 bases; bases with no gene match: 6. Germline CDR1 PRHDT, CDR2 FYEKMQ (reference sequence). CDR3 DNA sequence: TGTGCCAGCGGACGACAGGGGCCCACTGAAGCTTTCTTT. Translation: CASGRQGPTEAFF.

The chain couples TRBV27 to TRBJ1-1; possible D gene TRBD1, 5 bases. The CDR3 consists of 13 residues. Germline V gene sequence: CDR1 MNHEY, CDR2 SMNVEV (reference sequence). V was trimmed by 5 bases and J by 3 bases, leaving 10 bases between them. This chain's CDR3 is CASSPGFHTEAFF. CDR3 nucleotides: TGTGCCAGCAGTCCAGGGTTCCACACTGAAGCTTTCTTT.

With respect to this clone: Distinct nucleotide sequences in the sample also encode this CDR3. This chain links TRBV28 with TRBJ1-5, with TRBD1 identical over 10 bases. Trimming at V came to 3 bases and at J to 5 bases, leaving 1 base not matched to a gene. This CDR3 contains 14 residues. Germline V gene lookup returns CDR1 MDHEN and CDR2 SYDVKM. CDR3 bases: TGTGCCAGCAGTTTGGGACAGGGGTATCAGCCCCAGCATTTT. Residues: CASSLGQGYQPQHF.

In the case of this clone: The identical CDR3 is also encoded by other nucleotide sequences in the sample. The chain recombines TRBV9 with TRBJ2-3; no definite D call. Germline values: CDR1 SGDLS, CDR2 YYNGEE. The CDR3 is made up of 14 amino acids. With 2 bases removed from V and 1 base from J, the gap between germline ends came to 8 bases. The chain's CDR3 is CASSVGWGTDTQYF. The CDR3 DNA is TGTGCCAGCAGCGTCGGGTGGGGCACAGATACGCAGTATTTT.